The clone carrying this T cell receptor beta chain is medium-sized (0.01 to 0.1%) by share. What it recognizes is unknown. Study-wide results and limits: The larger-cohort validation was restricted to a single TCR beta V-J rearrangement rather than whole repertoires. Tumor Treg TCRs overlapped most with tumor naive CD4+ cells. In terms of TCR gene usage, tumor memory CD4+ T cells clustered together with blood and lymph node memory CD4+ cells, as well as with lymph node naive CD4+ cells.

Semi-nested PCR with Nested Universal Primer A followed constant-region reverse priming of full-length variable regions. In TCRdb, the 5' RACE reads were re-called with MiXCR into one record per CDR3 protein. The table shows 9,000 to 10,000 distinct CDR3 sequences, with 14% occurring only once. Tregs were sorted as CD4+CD25+CD127-/low cells. The CDR3 extends over 15 amino acids. Germline assignment: CDR1 SGHVS and CDR2 FNYEAQ. With 5 bases clipped from V and 2 bases from J, the junction kept 7 bases outside the gene matches. This TCR came from a female donor with breast cancer. The specimen sequenced was Tregs sorted from blood. The chain recombines TRBV7-6 with TRBJ2-3, with 7 bases matching TRBD1. The CDR3 DNA follows: TGTGCCAGCAGCGACCCGGGACAGCCCACAGATACGCAGTATTTT. Protein product: CASSDPGQPTDTQYF.